This TCR beta chain was profiled in a study of control samples from healthy donors and cancer patients. Germline CDR1 SGHTA, CDR2 FQGNSA. The CDR3 length is 13 residues. The V and J ends lost 8 bases and 8 bases, in that order; junction bases with no gene match: 8. Only in-frame clones appear in the TCRdb table, and some are missing; sequencing was by immunoSEQ multiplex PCR. Of tens of thousands of clones in the sample, roughly 89% were seen once. J is TRBJ2-7 and V is TRBV7-2; 11 nucleotides line up with TRBD1. Sequencing was performed on PBMCs. The sequence derives from a man aged 50 to 59 with lung cancer. CDR3 bases: TGTGCCAGCTCCTCGGGACAGGGGGATAAGCAGTACTTC. Amino acid sequence: CASSSGQGDKQYF.